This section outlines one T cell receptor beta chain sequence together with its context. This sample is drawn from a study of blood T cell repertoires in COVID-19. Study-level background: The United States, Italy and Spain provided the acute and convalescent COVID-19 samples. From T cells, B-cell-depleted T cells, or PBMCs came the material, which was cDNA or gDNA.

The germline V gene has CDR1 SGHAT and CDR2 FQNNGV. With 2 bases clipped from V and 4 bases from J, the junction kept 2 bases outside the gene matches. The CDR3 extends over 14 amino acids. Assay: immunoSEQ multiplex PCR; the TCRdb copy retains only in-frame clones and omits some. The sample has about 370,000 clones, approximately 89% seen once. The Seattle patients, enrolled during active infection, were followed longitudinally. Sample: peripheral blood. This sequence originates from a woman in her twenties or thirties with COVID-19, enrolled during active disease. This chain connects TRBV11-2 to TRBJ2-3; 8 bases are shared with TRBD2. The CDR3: CASSLTGGADTQYF. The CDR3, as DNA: TGTGCCAGCAGCTTAACGGGAGGGGCAGATACGCAGTATTTT.